This entry is about one T cell receptor (beta chain). The antigen is unknown. V was pared by 6 bases and J by 1 base, with 2 bases of the junction left unmatched. This CDR3 region has 16 residues. CDR1 is MNHEY and CDR2 is SVGAGI in the germline V gene. This record comes from a study of T-cell memory formation after mild COVID-19. On the study more broadly: TCR clusters were mostly confined to one donor each. Overall study findings and caveats: Contracting CD8+ clones were enriched in EMRA, CD4+ mainly in CM and EM. Some responding clones appeared in pre-infection memory, suggesting cross-reactive memory joined.

Constant-segment-primed 5'RACE gave TCR alpha and TCR beta cDNA libraries with sample barcodes and UMIs. Using its own MiXCR run on the 5' RACE reads, TCRdb lists one record per CDR3 protein. The top ten hold 20% to 25% of the sample, which has about 260,000 distinct CDR3 sequences, over 15% seen once. This receptor was taken from a man between 18 and 29 years old who had mild COVID-19 (a few samples of this study predate the infection). Cell type and time point are not known. The chain is built from TRBV6-5 and TRBJ2-2; 13 positions match TRBD2. Specimen: PBMCs or a T cell subset sorted from them (not recorded which). CDR3 sequence: CASRRTSGGNTGELFF. CDR3 DNA sequence: TGTGCCAGCAGAAGGACTAGCGGGGGGAACACCGGGGAGCTGTTTTTT.